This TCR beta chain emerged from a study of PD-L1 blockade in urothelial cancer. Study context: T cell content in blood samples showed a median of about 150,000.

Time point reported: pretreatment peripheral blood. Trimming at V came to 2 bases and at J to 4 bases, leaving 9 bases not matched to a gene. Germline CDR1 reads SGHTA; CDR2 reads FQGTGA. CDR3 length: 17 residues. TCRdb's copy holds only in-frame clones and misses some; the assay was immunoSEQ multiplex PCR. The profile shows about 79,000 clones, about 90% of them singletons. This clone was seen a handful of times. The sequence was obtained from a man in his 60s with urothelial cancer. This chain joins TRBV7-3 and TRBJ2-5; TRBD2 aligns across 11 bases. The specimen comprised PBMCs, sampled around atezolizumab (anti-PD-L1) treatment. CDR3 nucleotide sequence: TGTGCCAGCAGCTTATCAGGAACTAGCGGGGGAGCAGAGACCCAGTACTTC. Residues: CASSLSGTSGGAETQYF.